A single sample gave rise to the 30 T cell receptor beta chains below, sequenced in a study of T cell clonality in common variable immunodeficiency. No antigens are known for them. Method: immunoSEQ multiplex PCR; TCRdb's copy keeps in-frame clones and lacks some. There are about 42,000 clones in the sample, none observed a single time. The study's findings and limits: Common variable immunodeficiency TCR beta sequences reportedly had fewer deletions and N-nucleotide insertions.

Sequenced material: peripheral blood mononuclear cells. The receptors stem from a human donor with common variable immunodeficiency.

This clone has ten or more counts. The sequence runs out 3 residues before the end of the CDR3; the remainder is reconstructed from the germline J gene. V is TRBV18 and J is TRBJ2-4; TRBD1 aligns across 7 bases. The CDR3 covers 16 residues. V trimming: 3 bases; J trimming: 7 bases; junction bases outside the gene matches: 12. Per germline, CDR1 KGHSH and CDR2 LQKENI. The CDR3 sequence: CASSPMPGTVGNIQYF. The CDR3 bases that were read are TGTGCCAGCTCACCGATGCCCGGGACAGTGGGCAACATT. Combining the CDR3 with reference TRBV18 and TRBJ2-4 gives the whole variable domain NAGVMQNPRHLVRRRGQEARLRCSPMKGHSHVYWYRQLPEEGLKFMVYLQKENIIDESGMPKERFSAEFPKEGPSILRIQQVVRGDSAAYFCASSPMPGTVGNIQYFGAGTRLSVL.

This clone was recorded many times. Sequencing ends 3 residues short of the CDR3 end; the germline J gene provides the rest. The gene calls are TRBV19 and TRBJ2-1; 11 bases map to TRBD2. The V gene end was trimmed by 10 bases and the J gene end by 6 bases; junction bases not matched to a gene: 5. The CDR3 has 13 amino acids. Germline CDR1 and CDR2: LNHDA and SQIVND (reference sequence). CDR3 protein: CATTSGRINEQFF. The DNA read from the CDR3 is TGTGCCACCACTAGCGGGAGAATCAATGAG.

Comment on this clone: Sequencing ends 3 residues short of the CDR3 end; the germline J gene provides the rest. This rearrangement joins TRBV19 to TRBJ1-6; 10 bases agree with TRBD1. Germline assignment: CDR1 LNHDA and CDR2 SQIVND (reference sequence). The CDR3 length is 17 residues. J was trimmed by 4 bases and V by 6 bases; bases with no gene match: 9. The chain's CDR3 is CASSLSGQGVYNSPLHF. The sequenced CDR3 bases are TGTGCCAGTAGCCTGAGCGGACAGGGGGTATATAATTCACCC.

A remark on this clone: The read ends 3 residues shy of where the CDR3 ends; the end is completed using the germline J gene. This chain links TRBV10-3 with TRBJ2-7; 7 positions agree with TRBD2. Germline V CDR1 and CDR2: ENHRY, SYGVKD. This CDR3 contains 13 residues. The V segment lost 8 bases and the J segment 4 bases; nucleotides outside the gene matches: 8. Incomplete CDR3 DNA: TGTGCCATCCTGTCGGGGGGAGGTTACGAG. It yields the protein CAILSGGGYE. The entire CDR3 sequence reads CAILSGGGYEQYF.

About this clone: The read comes to an end 3 residues before the CDR3 does, leaving the germline J gene to fill in the end. J is TRBJ2-3 and V is TRBV18; maybe TRBD2 (6 bases). Germline CDR1 is KGHSH and CDR2 is LQKENI. The V end lost 3 bases, the J end lost 0 bases, and 10 bases lay between the germline ends. The CDR3 has 15 amino acids. The CDR3 bases that were read are TGTGCCAGCTCACCTGGTAGCGGAAGCACAGATACG. It is translated as CASSPGSGSTDT. The full CDR3 reads CASSPGSGSTDTQYF.

A note on this clone: The read halts 3 residues ahead of the CDR3 end, with the missing end drawn from the germline J gene. The rearrangement links TRBV19 to TRBJ2-3; 8 positions agree with TRBD2. This CDR3 is 16 amino acids long. Trimming removed 2 bases from V and 2 bases from J; junction bases left unmatched: 6. Germline values: CDR1 LNHDA, CDR2 SQIVND (reference sequence). The sequenced part of the CDR3 DNA is TGTGCCAGTAGTATAATGGCGGGAGGACTCACAGATACG. Translated, it gives CASSIMAGGLTDT. In full, the CDR3 is CASSIMAGGLTDTQYF. Full variable domain (missing parts from reference TRBV19 and TRBJ2-3): DGGITQSPKYLFRKEGQNVTLSCEQNLNHDAMYWYRQDPGQGLRLIYYSQIVNDFQKGDIAEGYSVSREKKESFPLTVTSAQKNPTAFYLCASSIMAGGLTDTQYFGPGTRLTVL.

This clone was seen more than once but under ten times. The CDR3 extends 3 residues past the end of the read, so its final part is completed from the germline J gene. Other DNA sequences in this sample translate to the same CDR3. The rearrangement links TRBV7-8 to TRBJ1-5; a weak D match, TRBD1 (5 bases). CDR1 is SGHVS and CDR2 is FQNEAQ in the germline V gene. The CDR3 is 15 amino acids. V lost 0 bases and J 3 bases, leaving 9 bases between the germline ends. This CDR3 reads CASSLAGQSNQPQHF. Partial CDR3 DNA: TGTGCCAGCAGCTTAGCGGGGCAGTCCAATCAGCCC.

Note on this clone: The CDR3 goes on 3 residues after the read ends, and that part is filled in from the germline J gene. J is TRBJ1-2 and V is TRBV2, with 9 positions matching TRBD1. The CDR3 loop spans 14 amino acids. The J segment lost 7 bases and the V segment lost 6 bases, leaving 9 bases of the junction unmatched. Per the germline V gene, CDR1 is SNHLY and CDR2 is FYNNEI. CDR3 DNA, as far as it was read: TGTGCCAGCAGGGCGGGACAGGGCACCACTGGC. It yields the protein CASRAGQGTTG. The whole CDR3 sequence reads CASRAGQGTTGYTF.

Points on this clone: The CDR3 extends 3 residues past the end of the read, so its final part is completed from the germline J gene. This rearrangement joins TRBV7-2 to TRBJ2-5; tentatively, D is TRBD1 (6 bases). Germline lookup yields CDR1 SGHTA and CDR2 FQGNSA. The CDR3 spans 15 residues. Trimming left V 3 bases short and J 5 bases short, with 16 bases between. The CDR3: CASSFRLGGGETQYF. The DNA read from the CDR3 is TGTGCCAGCAGCTTCCGGCTTGGGGGCGGGGAGACC.

This clone was seen at least ten times. The CDR3 is cut off 3 residues early in the read; its end comes from the germline J gene. The chain has TRBV20-1 and TRBJ1-1; a weak D match, TRBD1 (6 bases). Trimming left V 6 bases short and J 2 bases short, with 13 bases between. The CDR3 is made up of 13 amino acids. Germline CDR1 reads DFQATT; CDR2 reads SNEGSKA (reference sequence). The sequenced part of the CDR3 DNA is TGCAGTGCAAGGAACAGGGTTAACACTGAA. Residues: CSARNRVNTE. The full CDR3 protein is CSARNRVNTEAFF.

With regard to this clone: The CDR3 end falls 3 residues outside the read, so it is completed with the germline J gene. This sequence joins TRBV30 and TRBJ2-3, with TRBD1 as a possible D gene (5 bases). The CDR3 runs to 13 residues. Germline assignment: CDR1 GTSNPN and CDR2 SVGIG (reference sequence). Trimming took 1 base from V and 3 from J, leaving 8 bases between them. The CDR3 protein is CAWSGQGTDTQYF. CDR3 DNA, as far as it was read: TGTGCCTGGAGTGGCCAGGGAACAGATACG.

The table lists this clone with a few counts. The read ends 3 residues early relative to the CDR3; the germline J gene fills the gap. This chain links TRBV30 with TRBJ2-2, with 8 bases identical to TRBD1. The CDR3 consists of 15 residues. Germline CDR1 is GTSNPN and CDR2 is SVGIG (reference sequence). The V and J ends lost 4 bases and 7 bases, in that order; junction bases with no gene match: 11. CDR3 sequence: CAWTQNRGYSGELFF. CDR3 DNA, as far as it was read: TGTGCCTGGACCCAGAACAGGGGGTACAGCGGGGAG. Full variable domain (outside the CDR3, taken from reference TRBV30 and TRBJ2-2): SQTIHQWPATLVQPVGSPLSLECTVEGTSNPNLYWYRQAAGRGLQLLFYSVGIGQISSEVPQNLSASRPQDRQFILSSKKLLLSDSGFYLCAWTQNRGYSGELFFGEGSRLTVL.

In the case of this clone: The CDR3 goes on 3 residues after the read ends, and that part is filled in from the germline J gene. The genes are TRBV29-1 and TRBJ2-3; no definite D call. The length of the CDR3 is 16 residues. CDR1 is SQVTM and CDR2 is ANQGSEA in the germline V gene. V lost 7 bases to trimming and J lost 2 bases, with 22 bases between them. Here the CDR3 reads CSAPISTVDFTDTQYF. Partial CDR3 DNA: TGCAGCGCCCCCATCTCGACTGTGGATTTCACAGATACG.

At least ten counts were recorded for this clone. The read ends 3 residues shy of where the CDR3 ends; the end is completed using the germline J gene. V is TRBV6-1 and J is TRBJ1-1; possibly TRBD1 for D (5 bases). With 4 bases removed from V and 5 bases from J, the gap between germline ends came to 11 bases. The CDR3 covers 13 residues. The germline V gene has CDR1 MNHNS and CDR2 SASEGT. The part of the CDR3 DNA that was read is TGTGCCAGCAGTGGACCGGGGGGGACTGAA. Its protein product is CASSGPGGTE. The whole CDR3 reads CASSGPGGTEAFF.

About this clone itself: The CDR3 is cut off 3 residues early in the read; its end comes from the germline J gene. The chain employs TRBV2 and TRBJ2-1; 9 nucleotides line up with TRBD2. Germline V CDR1 and CDR2: SNHLY, FYNNEI. The CDR3 sequence is 14 residues long. Unmatched junction bases numbered 9, after V lost 8 bases and J lost 7 bases. Here the CDR3 reads CASLPGLAVNEQFF. The sequenced part of the CDR3 DNA is TGTGCCAGCCTACCGGGACTAGCAGTGAATGAG.

In the case of this clone: The read is 3 residues too short to cover the CDR3 end, so that end is filled in from the germline J gene. The chain links TRBV19 to TRBJ2-7; TRBD1 matches at 9 bases. V was clipped by 6 bases and J by 3 bases; unmatched bases: 9. The germline gives CDR1 LNHDA, CDR2 SQIVND (reference sequence). This CDR3 contains 15 residues. CDR3 bases read: TGTGCCAGTAGCAGAACCGGGACAGGGCTCTACGAG. Protein sequence: CASSRTGTGLYE. In full, the CDR3 is CASSRTGTGLYEQYF. The full variable domain, completed using reference TRBV19 and TRBJ2-7, is DGGITQSPKYLFRKEGQNVTLSCEQNLNHDAMYWYRQDPGQGLRLIYYSQIVNDFQKGDIAEGYSVSREKKESFPLTVTSAQKNPTAFYLCASSRTGTGLYEQYFGPGTRLTVT.

In this sample, this clone turned up many times. The covered CDR3 bases are TGCAGTGCGGAAGGACTCACCGGGGAG. This sequence encodes CSAEGLTGE. The entire CDR3 protein reads CSAEGLTGELFF. The chain combines TRBV20-1 with TRBJ2-2; weak D call: TRBD2 (5 bases). The read ends 3 residues early relative to the CDR3; the germline J gene fills the gap. The CDR3 extends over 12 amino acids. The germline V and J ends were trimmed by 6 bases and 4 bases, with 9 bases remaining between them. CDR1 DFQATT and CDR2 SNEGSKA come from the germline V gene (reference sequence).

There are many counts of this clone. The read is 3 residues too short to cover the CDR3 end, so that end is filled in from the germline J gene. This chain joins TRBV29-1 and TRBJ2-5; the D gene is possibly TRBD2 (6 bases). The V and J ends lost 3 bases and 3 bases respectively, with 17 bases between them. The CDR3 loop spans 15 amino acids. The germline V gene has CDR1 SQVTM and CDR2 ANQGSEA. The sequenced part of the CDR3 DNA is TGCAGCGTTGATAGGTGGGCAGGAGGGGAAGAGACC. The encoded protein is CSVDRWAGGEET. The whole CDR3 sequence reads CSVDRWAGGEETQYF.

This clone was seen a few times. The CDR3 end is not reached by the read, which stops 3 residues before it; the germline J gene fills it in. The chain uses TRBV11-2 and TRBJ2-7; possible D gene TRBD1, 6 bases. Deletions cut 2 bases from V and 0 bases from J, with 11 bases between. The CDR3 runs 15 residues. CDR1 is SGHAT and CDR2 is FQNNGV in the germline V gene. CDR3 DNA (partial): TGTGCCAGCAGCTTAAGCCCGGACAGCTCCTACGAG. Translation gives CASSLSPDSSYE. The entire CDR3 reads CASSLSPDSSYEQYF.

Ten or more counts support this clone. The CDR3 end is not reached by the read, which stops 3 residues before it; the germline J gene fills it in. The chain recombines TRBV20-1 with TRBJ2-2; 11 nucleotides match TRBD2. The CDR3 has 17 amino acids. Germline V lookup: CDR1 DFQATT, CDR2 SNEGSKA (reference sequence). The V gene end was trimmed by 4 bases and the J gene end by 5 bases; junction bases not matched to a gene: 12. CDR3 protein: CSAKASGGPSGTGELFF. CDR3 DNA (partial): TGCAGTGCTAAGGCTAGCGGGGGGCCCTCGGGGACCGGGGAG.

This clone appeared a few times. At one boundary the junction diverges from the germline segment, which might be a read error. The part of the CDR3 DNA that was read is TGTGCCATCAGCTTAGTTACAGGGGGCTCCTACGAG. Translation: CAISLVTGGSYE. The CDR3 in its entirety is CAISLVTGGSYEQYF. The J gene is TRBJ2-7, the V gene TRBV7-2, with 8 nucleotides matching TRBD1. The read is 3 residues too short to cover the CDR3 end, so that end is filled in from the germline J gene. This CDR3 spans 15 amino acids. Germline CDR1 and CDR2: SGHTA and FQGNSA.

This clone was observed a handful of times. The CDR3 end lies 3 residues beyond the end of the read and is filled in from the germline J gene. The chain recombines TRBV20-1 with TRBJ2-5; 8 positions agree with TRBD1. The CDR3 has 13 residues. Germline V CDR1 and CDR2: DFQATT, SNEGSKA (reference sequence). The J segment lost 2 bases and the V segment lost 6 bases, leaving 5 bases of the junction unmatched. CDR3 bases read: TGCAGTGCCTTAACAGGGGGGCAAGAGACC. Its translation is CSALTGGQET. The CDR3 in full is CSALTGGQETQYF.

In the case of this clone: The read ends 3 residues early relative to the CDR3; the germline J gene fills the gap. The rearrangement joins TRBV2 to TRBJ2-7; 7 bases line up with TRBD1. CDR1 is SNHLY, CDR2 FYNNEI, per germline. V lost 6 bases, J lost 3 bases, and 11 bases stayed unmatched. This CDR3 is built from 15 residues. This CDR3 reads CASRQDRVAGYEQYF. Incomplete CDR3 DNA: TGTGCCAGCAGGCAAGACAGGGTGGCTGGCTACGAG.

As for this clone: The CDR3 goes on 3 residues after the read ends, and that part is filled in from the germline J gene. This sequence joins TRBV7-9 and TRBJ2-1, with 10 bases lining up with TRBD2. V trimming: 5 bases; J trimming: 8 bases; junction bases outside the gene matches: 6. The CDR3 runs to 14 residues. Per the germline V gene, CDR1 is SEHNR and CDR2 is FQNEAQ (reference sequence). The CDR3 sequence: CASSRAGGNDEQFF. CDR3 bases read: TGTGCCAGCAGCCGAGCGGGGGGGAACGATGAG.

This clone has a handful of counts. The CDR3 is cut off 3 residues early in the read; its end comes from the germline J gene. The V gene is TRBV6-2 or TRBV6-3, the J gene TRBJ1-1; weak D call: TRBD1 (5 bases). V lost 6 bases and J 5 bases, leaving 13 bases between the germline ends. Germline CDR1 and CDR2: MNHEY and SVGEGT. The length of the CDR3 is 13 residues. The sequenced CDR3 bases are TGTGCCAGCAGAGCACCGACAGCGACTGAA. It specifies CASRAPTATE. The whole CDR3 sequence reads CASRAPTATEAFF.

This clone showed up just a few times. The CDR3 goes on 3 residues after the read ends, and that part is filled in from the germline J gene. J is TRBJ2-2 and V is TRBV11-2; possible D gene TRBD1, 5 bases. Trimming left V 0 bases short and J 5 bases short, with 7 bases between. In germline, CDR1 is SGHAT, CDR2 FQNNGV. The CDR3 totals 14 residues. The sequenced part of the CDR3 DNA is TGTGCCAGCAGCTTAGAAAGGGGAACCGGGGAG. Its protein is CASSLERGTGE. The whole CDR3 sequence reads CASSLERGTGELFF.

This clone was seen ten or more times. Read coverage stops 3 residues before the CDR3 terminus; the germline J gene supplies the remainder. The gene calls are TRBV6-2 or TRBV6-3 and TRBJ2-4; 7 nucleotides align to TRBD1. With V trimmed by 5 bases and J by 4 bases, 8 bases remained unmatched. The CDR3 consists of 15 residues. Germline-derived CDR1 and CDR2 are MNHEY and SVGEGT. The DNA read from the CDR3 is TGTGCCAGCAGTACCCCGGGACAGTCAAAAAACATT. Protein product: CASSTPGQSKNI. The entire CDR3 protein reads CASSTPGQSKNIQYF.

This clone has ten or more counts. The sequence runs out 3 residues before the end of the CDR3; the remainder is reconstructed from the germline J gene. V gene TRBV6-1 combines with J gene TRBJ2-7; D perhaps matches TRBD1 (6 bases). The CDR3 sequence is 14 residues long. Germline V CDR1 and CDR2: MNHNS, SASEGT. Deletions cut 2 bases from V and 0 bases from J, with 8 bases between. The CDR3 here is CASSEQGFSYEQYF. The CDR3 bases that were read are TGTGCCAGCAGTGAACAGGGGTTCTCCTACGAG.

As regards this clone: The read halts 3 residues ahead of the CDR3 end, with the missing end drawn from the germline J gene. The chain has TRBV19 and TRBJ1-1, with D perhaps matching TRBD1 (5 bases). Germline assignment: CDR1 LNHDA and CDR2 SQIVND (reference sequence). Trimming removed 5 bases at V and 6 bases at J, with 19 bases between. The CDR3 consists of 15 residues. The covered CDR3 bases are TGTGCCAGTAGTGGCCGAGGACAAGGGGTTGCTGAA. Translation gives CASSGRGQGVAE. The whole CDR3 sequence is CASSGRGQGVAEAFF. Together with reference TRBV19 and TRBJ1-1, the CDR3 gives the full variable domain: DGGITQSPKYLFRKEGQNVTLSCEQNLNHDAMYWYRQDPGQGLRLIYYSQIVNDFQKGDIAEGYSVSREKKESFPLTVTSAQKNPTAFYLCASSGRGQGVAEAFFGQGTRLTVV.

This clone was found many times. Coverage ceases 3 residues before the CDR3 finishes, and the germline J gene fills in the end. The chain recombines TRBV10-3 with TRBJ2-5; TRBD1 is a possible D gene (7 bases). Per germline, CDR1 ENHRY and CDR2 SYGVKD. The CDR3 sequence is 13 residues long. V was clipped by 8 bases and J by 5 bases, with 15 bases between them. The CDR3 region is CAIRRQGGETQYF. Partial CDR3 DNA: TGTGCCATCCGGAGACAGGGAGGTGAGACC.